Presented here are 12 T cell receptor beta chains from one specimen sequenced in a study of blood T cell repertoires in COVID-19. Repertoires were generated with immunoSEQ multiplex PCR, while TCRdb's copy carries only in-frame clones and drops some. The table shows roughly 300,000 clones, with roughly 90% occurring only once. Source material: PBMCs or T cells enriched from blood (not recorded which). The receptors were gathered from a woman aged 25 to 39 who had recovered from COVID-19.

The sample holds one count of this clone. The J gene is TRBJ2-2, the V gene TRBV11-3; D is unclear. In germline, CDR1 is SGHNT, CDR2 YENEEA. The CDR3 consists of 14 residues. Trimming took off 4 bases at V and 4 bases at J, with 10 bases between the two ends. CDR3 DNA: TGTGCCAGCAGCTCCCCCCCAGGCACCGGGGAGCTGTTTTTT. Its protein is CASSSPPGTGELFF.

This chain connects TRBV5-4 to TRBJ2-7; TRBD1 is a possible D gene (5 bases). The CDR3 runs 16 residues. Germline V gives CDR1 SGHNT, CDR2 YYREEE (reference sequence). V was pared by 4 bases and J by 3 bases, with 20 bases between. The CDR3 DNA follows: TGTGCCAGCAGCACCCTCCTCAGGGATCCCATCTACGAGCAGTACTTC. It yields the protein CASSTLLRDPIYEQYF.

The rearrangement links TRBV24-1 to TRBJ1-4; TRBD1 matches at 9 bases. V was clipped by 2 bases and J by 8 bases; unmatched bases: 5. Germline V gene data show CDR1 as KGHDR and CDR2 as SFDVKD. CDR3 size: 15 residues. The chain's CDR3 is CATSDSGQGREKLFF. The CDR3 DNA reads as TGTGCCACCAGTGATTCGGGACAGGGTAGGGAAAAACTGTTTTTT.

V is TRBV5-4 and J is TRBJ1-1; 7 bases are a match to TRBD1. V was clipped by 4 bases and J by 4 bases; unmatched bases: 10. Germline V gene lookup returns CDR1 SGHNT and CDR2 YYREEE (reference sequence). The CDR3 is 15 amino acids. DNA for the CDR3: TGTGCCAGCAGCACCGACAGGGCGAGGACCACTGAAGCTTTCTTT. Amino acids: CASSTDRARTTEAFF.

The chain links TRBV27 to TRBJ2-1, with TRBD1 identical over 8 bases. This CDR3 contains 15 residues. The germline V gene has CDR1 MNHEY and CDR2 SMNVEV (reference sequence). The V and J ends lost 5 bases and 2 bases, in that order; junction bases with no gene match: 5. The CDR3 sequence: CASSLTGDPYNEQFF. In nucleotides, the CDR3 is TGTGCCAGCAGTCTGACAGGGGACCCCTACAATGAGCAGTTCTTC.

To note about this clone: The identical CDR3 is also encoded by other nucleotide sequences in the sample. The gene calls are TRBV28 and TRBJ1-5, with D possibly TRBD1 on 6 matching bases. This CDR3 has 15 amino acids. Trimming stripped 2 bases from V and 0 bases from J, with 8 bases between. Germline values: CDR1 MDHEN, CDR2 SYDVKM. The CDR3, as DNA: TGTGCCAGCAGTTTACAGGGGATTAGCAATCAGCCCCAGCATTTT. It is translated as CASSLQGISNQPQHF.

The DNA for the CDR3 is TGTGCCAGCAGCCCGGGACAGGTAACTTCACCCCTCCACTTT. Translated, it gives CASSPGQVTSPLHF. The chain employs TRBV28 and TRBJ1-6; 8 bases agree with TRBD1. CDR3 length equals 14 residues. With V trimmed by 6 bases and J by 9 bases, 7 bases remained unmatched. From germline, CDR1 is MDHEN and CDR2 SYDVKM.

This rearrangement joins TRBV28 to TRBJ1-6; D is possibly TRBD1 (6 bases). Trimming stripped 7 bases from V and 4 bases from J, with 11 bases between. The CDR3 consists of 14 residues. Germline assignment: CDR1 MDHEN and CDR2 SYDVKM. CDR3 nucleotide sequence: TGTGCCAGCACCACAGACAGGTATAATTCACCCCTCCACTTT. Protein sequence: CASTTDRYNSPLHF.

This clone was detected only once. The chain links TRBV5-1 to TRBJ1-3, with D perhaps matching TRBD1 (5 bases). Trimming shortened V by 0 bases and J by 0 bases, and 13 bases separated the two germline ends. This CDR3 spans 17 amino acids. CDR1 SGHRS and CDR2 YFSETQ come from the germline V gene. In DNA form, the CDR3 reads TGCGCCAGCAGCTTGGTTCCGACAGCGTACTCTGGAAACACCATATATTTT. Translating it yields CASSLVPTAYSGNTIYF.

This chain links TRBV11-2 with TRBJ2-1; 13 nucleotides line up with TRBD2. The CDR3 covers 15 residues. Germline lookup yields CDR1 SGHAT and CDR2 FQNNGV. V shed 4 bases, J shed 10 bases, and the junction held 7 bases outside the gene matches. The chain's CDR3 is CASSSRTSGGGEQFF. In DNA form, the CDR3 reads TGTGCCAGCAGCTCCCGGACTAGCGGGGGCGGGGAGCAGTTCTTC.

The rearrangement links TRBV24-1 to TRBJ1-5; D is perhaps TRBD1 (5 bases). This CDR3 has 14 residues. V was trimmed by 5 bases and J by 0 bases, leaving 7 bases between them. Germline V gene sequence: CDR1 KGHDR, CDR2 SFDVKD. CDR3 sequence: CATSGQGSNQPQHF. The CDR3, as DNA: TGTGCCACCAGTGGGCAGGGTAGCAATCAGCCCCAGCATTTT.

The rearrangement joins TRBV10-3 to TRBJ1-2, with a weak D call TRBD1 (5 bases). V was clipped by 4 bases and J by 8 bases, with 11 bases between them. Germline CDR1 ENHRY, CDR2 SYGVKD. The CDR3 has 12 residues. The CDR3 is CAISVGTGGYTF. CDR3 DNA: TGTGCCATCAGTGTGGGGACTGGAGGCTACACCTTC.